A single sample is the source of the 8 T cell receptor beta chains below, sequenced in a study of cytomegalovirus exposure and HLA in healthy donors. Use of 60 Vbeta and 13 Jbeta primers characterized the PCR. Data came from immunoSEQ multiplex PCR; TCRdb stores just in-frame clones and leaves some out. The sample records approximately 220,000 clones, 60% to 80% being singletons. The material sequenced was PBMCs. The origin of the receptors is a man aged 18 to 30 in good health and CMV-seronegative.

CDR3 sequence (DNA): TGTGCCAGCAGCTTACAGGGTTCGGAGACCCAGTACTTC. Its translation is CASSLQGSETQYF. The rearrangement uses TRBV7-2 and TRBJ2-5, with a tentative D call TRBD1 (5 bases). CDR1 and CDR2 (germline): SGHTA, FQGNSA. The V and J ends lost 2 bases and 5 bases respectively, with 9 bases between them. The CDR3 is made up of 13 amino acids. Complete variable domain (other parts from reference TRBV7-2 and TRBJ2-5): GAGVSQSPSNKVTEKGKDVELRCDPISGHTALYWYRQSLGQGLEFLIYFQGNSAPDKSGLPSDRFSAERTGGSVSTLTIQRTQQEDSAVYLCASSLQGSETQYFGPGTRLLVL.

The V call is TRBV7-9, the J call TRBJ1-4; TRBD1 agrees at 11 bases. Trimming at V came to 4 bases and at J to 10 bases, leaving 2 bases not matched to a gene. CDR3 length equals 13 residues. Germline V lookup: CDR1 SEHNR, CDR2 FQNEAQ (reference sequence). CDR3 nucleotides: TGTGCCAGCAGCTCCGGGACAGGGGGAAAACTGTTTTTT. It yields the protein CASSSGTGGKLFF.

The count of this clone is one. CDR3 DNA sequence: TGCGCCAGCAGCTTGATCACGAGTAACGAGCAGTACTTC. This sequence encodes CASSLITSNEQYF. The chain employs TRBV5-1 and TRBJ2-7; D is undetermined. V shed 1 base and J shed 5 bases, with 10 bases lying between them. CDR3 length: 13 residues. Per the germline V gene, CDR1 is SGHRS and CDR2 is YFSETQ.

The V call is TRBV6-5, the J call TRBJ1-1; D unresolved. V was trimmed by 9 bases and J by 1 base, leaving 6 bases between them. Per germline, CDR1 MNHEY and CDR2 SVGAGI. The CDR3 contains 11 residues. CDR3 coding DNA: TGTGCCAGTTCAGGGAACACTGAAGCTTTCTTT. Protein product: CASSGNTEAFF.

The V and J genes are TRBV28 and TRBJ2-1, with TRBD2 matching over 8 bases. The germline V gene has CDR1 MDHEN and CDR2 SYDVKM. With V trimmed by 5 bases and J by 0 bases, 6 bases remained unmatched. This CDR3 is built from 16 residues. As DNA, the CDR3 is TGTGCCAGCAGTCCTCGGACTAGCTTCTCCTACAATGAGCAGTTCTTC. This sequence encodes CASSPRTSFSYNEQFF.

The chain employs TRBV19 and TRBJ1-5; D possibly corresponds to TRBD1 (6 bases). There are 13 residues in the CDR3. With 7 bases removed from V and 5 bases from J, the gap between germline ends came to 12 bases. From germline, CDR1 is LNHDA and CDR2 SQIVND (reference sequence). The CDR3 DNA sequence: TGTGCCAGTACCGAGGACAGACATCAGCCCCAGCATTTT. Encoded protein: CASTEDRHQPQHF.

The chain uses TRBV29-1 and TRBJ1-2; 8 bases fit TRBD1. The CDR3 is made up of 15 amino acids. The ends lost 0 bases at V and 3 bases at J; junction bases unmatched: 6. Germline values: CDR1 SQVTM, CDR2 ANQGSEA. CDR3 protein: CSVEDLSDRDYGYTF. The CDR3 DNA sequence: TGCAGCGTTGAAGATTTATCGGACAGGGACTATGGCTACACCTTC. The full variable domain, with the rest looked up from reference TRBV29-1 and TRBJ1-2, is SAVISQKPSRDICQRGTSLTIQCQVDSQVTMMFWYRQQPGQSLTLIATANQGSEATYESGFVIDKFPISRPNLTFSTLTVSNMSPEDSSIYLCSVEDLSDRDYGYTFGSGTRLTVV.

The V call is TRBV27, the J call TRBJ1-6; possibly TRBD1 for D (6 bases). Trimming took off 2 bases at V and 8 bases at J, with 10 bases between the two ends. Germline V gene data show CDR1 as MNHEY and CDR2 as SMNVEV (reference sequence). This CDR3 is built from 14 residues. The CDR3 loop reads CASSLGGLDSPLHF. DNA for the CDR3: TGTGCCAGCAGTTTAGGGGGCCTTGATTCACCCCTCCACTTT.